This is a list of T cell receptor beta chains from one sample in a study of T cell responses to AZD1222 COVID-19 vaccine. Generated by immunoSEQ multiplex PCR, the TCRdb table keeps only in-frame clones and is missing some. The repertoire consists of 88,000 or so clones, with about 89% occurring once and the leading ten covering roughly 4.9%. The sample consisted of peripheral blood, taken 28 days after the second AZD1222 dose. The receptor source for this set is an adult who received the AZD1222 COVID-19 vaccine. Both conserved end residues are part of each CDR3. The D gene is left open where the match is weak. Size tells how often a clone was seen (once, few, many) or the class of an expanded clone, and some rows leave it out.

TGTGCCAGCTCACCGGACACATTGAACACTGAAGCTTTCTTT,CASSPDTLNTEAFF,NA,NA,TRBV18,TRBJ1-1
TGTGCCAGCAGAACAACAGGGGACTATGGCTACACCTTC,CASRTTGDYGYTF,NA,TRBD1,TRBV12-3/TRBV12-4,TRBJ1-2
TGCGCCAGCTCGAGCCAGACGAACACCGGGGAGCTGTTTTTT,CASSSQTNTGELFF,NA,NA,TRBV10-1,TRBJ2-2
TGTGCCAGCAGACGTACAGGGGGCGCTTACACTGAAGCTTTCTTT,CASRRTGGAYTEAFF,NA,TRBD1,TRBV6-5,TRBJ1-1
TGTGCCAGCAGTGTTCACCTGAACACTGAAGCTTTCTTT,CASSVHLNTEAFF,NA,NA,TRBV2,TRBJ1-1
TGTGCCAGCAGCCGAAAAGCCGGGACAGGGGCCGAGCAGTACTTC,CASSRKAGTGAEQYF,once,TRBD1,TRBV3-1/TRBV3-2,TRBJ2-7
TGCGCCAGCAGCCCGGGGAACATCAGAAACACCATATATTTT,CASSPGNIRNTIYF,NA,NA,TRBV5-1,TRBJ1-3
TGTGCCAGCAGCTTAGCCGATCCTTCCCCAGGAAAACTGTTTTTT,CASSLADPSPGKLFF,NA,NA,TRBV7-9,TRBJ1-4
TGTGCCAGCAGTTACAAGCCAGGGGCAAGTGGCTACACCTTC,CASSYKPGASGYTF,NA,NA,TRBV6-5,TRBJ1-2
TGTGCCAGCAGTTTAGCCCTGGCCGTCGGAGACTATGGCTACACCTTC,CASSLALAVGDYGYTF,NA,NA,TRBV28,TRBJ1-2
TGTGCCAGCAGCCCTTACAGGACAGGGGATTCACCCCTCCACTTT,CASSPYRTGDSPLHF,NA,TRBD1,TRBV14,TRBJ1-6
TGTGCCAGCAGCTTAGGTGGAGGGGGCAATCAGCCCCAGCATTTT,CASSLGGGGNQPQHF,NA,NA,TRBV7-2,TRBJ1-5
TGCAGTGCTAGTCACAGGGGACACTATGGCTACACCTTC,CSASHRGHYGYTF,NA,TRBD1,TRBV20-1,TRBJ1-2
TGTGCCAGCAGACAAACCGGACGCCCGAGGGCTTGGGGCTACACCTTC,CASRQTGRPRAWGYTF,NA,NA,TRBV27,TRBJ1-2
TGTGCCAGCAGTGCTACCCGACTAGCGGGGGCCTTGAACACCGGGGAGCTGTTTTTT,CASSATRLAGALNTGELFF,NA,TRBD2,TRBV7-7,TRBJ2-2
TGCAGCGCCGGCCCGAACATCAGCCCCCGGGAGCAGTTCTTC,CSAGPNISPREQFF,NA,NA,TRBV29-1,TRBJ2-1
TGTGCCAGCAGTGAAATGTCCAATGAGCAGTTCTTC,CASSEMSNEQFF,NA,NA,TRBV2,TRBJ2-1
TGTGCCAGCAGTGAGAAGGGTGAGCAGTTCTTC,CASSEKGEQFF,NA,NA,TRBV6-1,TRBJ2-1
TGTGCCAGCAGCTTAGTCTATGGAGAGCAGTTCTTC,CASSLVYGEQFF,NA,NA,TRBV7-9,TRBJ2-1
TGCAGCGTTGATGGGGGCGGAAGAGGGAGGGATACGCAGTATTTT,CSVDGGGRGRDTQYF,once,NA,TRBV29-1,TRBJ2-3
TGTGCCAGCAGCGTAGGGACTAGCGGATACAATGAGCAGTTCTTC,CASSVGTSGYNEQFF,NA,TRBD2,TRBV9,TRBJ2-1
TGTGCCAGCCTCCGGCAGACTACCACAGATACGCAGTATTTT,CASLRQTTTDTQYF,NA,NA,TRBV2,TRBJ2-3
TGTGCCAGCAGCGTAGCCCCAGGGGCCACTTATGAAGCTTTCTTT,CASSVAPGATYEAFF,NA,NA,TRBV9,TRBJ1-1
TGCGCCAGCAGTTGGAGTGGGGGGTCCTCCTACAATGAGCAGTTCTTC,CASSWSGGSSYNEQFF,NA,NA,TRBV5-1,TRBJ2-1
TGTGCCAGCAGCTTAACACAGGGGCCATTGAATGAGCAGTTCTTC,CASSLTQGPLNEQFF,NA,TRBD1,TRBV7-9,TRBJ2-1
TGTGCCAGCAGTCCCGACAGGTGGGGCTACACCTTC,CASSPDRWGYTF,NA,NA,TRBV12-3/TRBV12-4,TRBJ1-2
TGTGCCAGCAGTCACCCCACTAGCGGCGATACGCAGTATTTT,CASSHPTSGDTQYF,NA,TRBD2,TRBV6-5,TRBJ2-3
TGCGCCAGCAGGCGCAGCCGGGCAACTAATGAAAAACTGTTTTTT,CASRRSRATNEKLFF,once,NA,TRBV4-1,TRBJ1-4
TGTGCCAGCAGCCAAGAACGGGAGGCCCTCCACTTT,CASSQEREALHF,few,NA,TRBV3-1/TRBV3-2,TRBJ1-6
TGTGCCAGCAGTCTTGACAGGGCGGGCAATCAGCCCCAGCATTTT,CASSLDRAGNQPQHF,NA,TRBD1,TRBV2,TRBJ1-5
TGTGCCAGTACCACTCTGGGGGAATCTGGGGCCAACGTCCTGACTTTC,CASTTLGESGANVLTF,NA,NA,TRBV19,TRBJ2-6
TGTGCCAGCAGTTTATCCATTCTGACAGGGGGAAATTCACCCCTCCACTTT,CASSLSILTGGNSPLHF,NA,TRBD1,TRBV28,TRBJ1-6
TGTGCCAGCTCAACCGCCTCGAGCGGCTCCCCCGGGGAGCTGTTTTTT,CASSTASSGSPGELFF,few,NA,TRBV18,TRBJ2-2
TGCAGCGTTTTTGGGACAGGGAGGGCTTTCTTT,CSVFGTGRAFF,NA,TRBD1,TRBV29-1,TRBJ1-1
TGCGCCAGCAGCCGGACTAGCGGGGGCTACGAGCAGTACTTC,CASSRTSGGYEQYF,NA,TRBD2,TRBV10-2,TRBJ2-7
TGTGCCAGCAGTTACCGAGACAGGGGCTACGAGCAGTACTTC,CASSYRDRGYEQYF,NA,TRBD1,TRBV6-5,TRBJ2-7
TGTGCCATCAGTTCGACAGGGGAATTGAATTCACCCCTCCACTTT,CAISSTGELNSPLHF,NA,TRBD1,TRBV10-3,TRBJ1-6
TGTGCCAGCAGTGGCCGGGACCGACTAGGATCAGGGCAGCCCCAGCATTTT,CASSGRDRLGSGQPQHF,NA,NA,TRBV6-1,TRBJ1-5
TGTGCCAGTAGGGCCACCGGGGAGCTGTTTTTT,CASRATGELFF,NA,NA,TRBV6-5,TRBJ2-2
TGTGCCAGCAGCTACGGACAGGGAATGGGAGCTTTCTTT,CASSYGQGMGAFF,NA,TRBD1,TRBV7-9,TRBJ1-1
TGTGCCAGCAGTCCGCGACAGCAGAACTATGGCTACACCTTC,CASSPRQQNYGYTF,NA,NA,TRBV6-5,TRBJ1-2
TGTGCCTGGAGTGATGGCGGGACAAACTATCAGCCCCAGCATTTT,CAWSDGGTNYQPQHF,NA,NA,TRBV30,TRBJ1-5